This T cell receptor beta chain came from a study of cytomegalovirus exposure and HLA in healthy donors. Whereas donors were nominally healthy upon sampling, unrecorded immune exposures were probable. PCR was performed using 60 Vbeta and 13 Jbeta primers. Using immunoSEQ multiplex PCR, the repertoire was profiled, and TCRdb retains in-frame clones only, with some absent. Among about 120,000 clones listed, around 83% were seen once. This CDR3 region has 14 residues. Per the germline V gene, CDR1 is SGHAT and CDR2 is FQNNGV. Trimming took 1 base from V and 5 from J, leaving 11 bases between them. A remark on this clone: The antigen remains undetermined.

General study results and limits: A few CMV-associated chains were confirmed in vitro to be specific for CMV antigens.

The source material was PBMCs. This TCR was sampled from a man aged 25 to 40 in good health and CMV-seropositive. V and J are TRBV11-2 and TRBJ1-1; D possibly corresponds to TRBD1 (5 bases). The CDR3 region has the DNA TGTGCCAGCAGCTTAGGGGGGGAGGGGACTGAAGCTTTCTTT. Protein product: CASSLGGEGTEAFF.